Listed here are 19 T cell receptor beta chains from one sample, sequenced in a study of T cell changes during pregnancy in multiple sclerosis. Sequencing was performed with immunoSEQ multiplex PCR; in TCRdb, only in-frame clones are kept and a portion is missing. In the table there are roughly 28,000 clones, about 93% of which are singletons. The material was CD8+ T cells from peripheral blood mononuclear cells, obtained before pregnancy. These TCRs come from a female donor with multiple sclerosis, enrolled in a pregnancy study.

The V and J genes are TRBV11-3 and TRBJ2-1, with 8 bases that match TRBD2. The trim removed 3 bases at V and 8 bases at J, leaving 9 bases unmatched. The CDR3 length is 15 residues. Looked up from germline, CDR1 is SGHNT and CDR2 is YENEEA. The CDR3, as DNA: TGTGCCAGCAGCTTTACTAGCGGCAGCGGGGATGAGCAGTTCTTC. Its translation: CASSFTSGSGDEQFF.

CDR3 amino acids: CASSYSGGAGNTIYF. CDR3 coding DNA: TGTGCCAGCAGTTACTCGGGGGGGGCTGGAAACACCATATATTTT. This chain joins TRBV6-5 and TRBJ1-3; D may be TRBD1 (5 bases). V was cut by 0 bases and J by 2 bases, with 8 bases left in between. The CDR3 has 15 residues. Germline V lookup: CDR1 MNHEY, CDR2 SVGAGI.

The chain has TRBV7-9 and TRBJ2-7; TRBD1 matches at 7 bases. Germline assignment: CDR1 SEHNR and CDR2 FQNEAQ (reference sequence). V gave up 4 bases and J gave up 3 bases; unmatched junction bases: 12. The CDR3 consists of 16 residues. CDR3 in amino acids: CASSSLSGGPLYEQYF. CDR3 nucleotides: TGTGCCAGCAGCTCACTTTCAGGGGGACCACTCTACGAGCAGTACTTC.

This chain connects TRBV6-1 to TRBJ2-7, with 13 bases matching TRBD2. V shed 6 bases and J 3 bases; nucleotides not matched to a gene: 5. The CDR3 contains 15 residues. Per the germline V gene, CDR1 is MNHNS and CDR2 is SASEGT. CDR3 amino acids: CASREGLAGLYEQYF. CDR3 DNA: TGTGCCAGCAGGGAGGGACTAGCGGGACTCTACGAGCAGTACTTC.

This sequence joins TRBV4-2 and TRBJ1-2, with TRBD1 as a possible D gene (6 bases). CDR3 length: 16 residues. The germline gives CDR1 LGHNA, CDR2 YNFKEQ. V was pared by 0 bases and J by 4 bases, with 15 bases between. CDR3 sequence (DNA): TGTGCCAGCAGCCAAGAGGATAACAGGGCTGCCTATGGCTACACCTTC. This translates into CASSQEDNRAAYGYTF.

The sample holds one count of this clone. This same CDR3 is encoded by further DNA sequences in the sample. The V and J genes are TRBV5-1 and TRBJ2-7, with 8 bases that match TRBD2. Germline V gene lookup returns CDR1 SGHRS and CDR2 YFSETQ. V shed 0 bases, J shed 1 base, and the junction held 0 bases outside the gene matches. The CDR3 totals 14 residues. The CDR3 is CASSLAGGSYEQYF. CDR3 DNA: TGCGCCAGCAGCTTGGCGGGAGGGTCCTACGAGCAGTACTTC.

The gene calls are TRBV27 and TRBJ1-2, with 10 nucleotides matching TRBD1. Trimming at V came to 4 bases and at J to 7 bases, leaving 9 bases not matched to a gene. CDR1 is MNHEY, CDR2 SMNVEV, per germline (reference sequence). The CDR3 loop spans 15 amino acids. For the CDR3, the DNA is TGTGCCAGCAGTTCCTCGGACAGGGGGAGGGGTGGCTACACCTTC. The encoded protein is CASSSSDRGRGGYTF.

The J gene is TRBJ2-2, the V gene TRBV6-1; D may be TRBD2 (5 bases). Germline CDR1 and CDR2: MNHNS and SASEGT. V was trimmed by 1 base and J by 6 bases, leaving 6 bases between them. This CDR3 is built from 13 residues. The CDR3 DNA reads TGTGCCAGCAGTGAAGGGGAGTCCGGGGAGCTGTTTTTT. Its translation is CASSEGESGELFF.

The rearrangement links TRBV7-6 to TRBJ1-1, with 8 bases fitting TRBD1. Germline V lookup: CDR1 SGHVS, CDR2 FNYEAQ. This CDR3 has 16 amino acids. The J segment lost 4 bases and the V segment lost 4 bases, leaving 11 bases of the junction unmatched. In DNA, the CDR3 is TGTGCCAGCAGCTCGCAGACAGGGGAGGAACTCACTGAAGCTTTCTTT. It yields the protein CASSSQTGEELTEAFF.

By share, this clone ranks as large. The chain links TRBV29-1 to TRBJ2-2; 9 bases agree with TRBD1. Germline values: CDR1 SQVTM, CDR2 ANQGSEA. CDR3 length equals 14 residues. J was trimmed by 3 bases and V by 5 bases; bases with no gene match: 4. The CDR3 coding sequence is TGCAGCGTTCGGACAGGGGTCGACACCGGGGAGCTGTTTTTT. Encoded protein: CSVRTGVDTGELFF.

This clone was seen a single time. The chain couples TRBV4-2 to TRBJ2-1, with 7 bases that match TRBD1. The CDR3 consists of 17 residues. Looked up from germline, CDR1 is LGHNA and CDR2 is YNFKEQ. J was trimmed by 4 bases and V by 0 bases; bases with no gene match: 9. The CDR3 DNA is TGTGCCAGCAGCCAAGATTACCCGGCAGGGGGTTACAATGAGCAGTTCTTC. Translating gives CASSQDYPAGGYNEQFF.

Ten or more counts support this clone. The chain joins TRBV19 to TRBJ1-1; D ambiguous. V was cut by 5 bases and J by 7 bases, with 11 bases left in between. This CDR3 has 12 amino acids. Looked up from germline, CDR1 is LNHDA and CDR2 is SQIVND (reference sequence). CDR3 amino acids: CASSFRGNEAFF. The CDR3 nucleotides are TGTGCCAGTAGTTTTCGGGGAAATGAAGCTTTCTTT.

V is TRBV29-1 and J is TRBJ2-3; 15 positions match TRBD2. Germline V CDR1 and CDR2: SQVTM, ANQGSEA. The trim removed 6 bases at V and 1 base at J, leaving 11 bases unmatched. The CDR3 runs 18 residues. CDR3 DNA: TGCAGCGTGGATGGGACTAGCGGGAGGTGGGGACGCACAGATACGCAGTATTTT. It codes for CSVDGTSGRWGRTDTQYF.

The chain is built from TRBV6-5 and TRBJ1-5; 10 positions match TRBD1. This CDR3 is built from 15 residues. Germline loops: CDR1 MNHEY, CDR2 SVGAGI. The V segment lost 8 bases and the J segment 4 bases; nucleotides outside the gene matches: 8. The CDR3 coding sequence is TGTGCCAGCTCGAAGGGACAGGGGTTGAATCAGCCCCAGCATTTT. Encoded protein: CASSKGQGLNQPQHF.

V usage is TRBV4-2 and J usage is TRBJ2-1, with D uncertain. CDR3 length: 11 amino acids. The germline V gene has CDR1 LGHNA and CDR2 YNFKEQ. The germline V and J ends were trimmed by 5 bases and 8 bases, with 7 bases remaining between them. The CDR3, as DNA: TGTGCCAGCAGCTTGGGCTATGAGCAGTTCTTC. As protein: CASSLGYEQFF.

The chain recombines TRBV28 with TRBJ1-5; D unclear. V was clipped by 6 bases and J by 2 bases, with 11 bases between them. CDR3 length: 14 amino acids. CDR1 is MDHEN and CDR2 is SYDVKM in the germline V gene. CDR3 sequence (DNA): TGTGCCAGCAGAAACCAATGGCGCAATCAGCCCCAGCATTTT. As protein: CASRNQWRNQPQHF.

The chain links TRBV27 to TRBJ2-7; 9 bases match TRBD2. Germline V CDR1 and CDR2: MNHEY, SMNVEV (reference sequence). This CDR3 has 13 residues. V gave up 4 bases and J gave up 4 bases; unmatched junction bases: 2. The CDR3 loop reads CASSWTSAYEQYF. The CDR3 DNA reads TGTGCCAGCAGTTGGACTAGCGCGTACGAGCAGTACTTC.

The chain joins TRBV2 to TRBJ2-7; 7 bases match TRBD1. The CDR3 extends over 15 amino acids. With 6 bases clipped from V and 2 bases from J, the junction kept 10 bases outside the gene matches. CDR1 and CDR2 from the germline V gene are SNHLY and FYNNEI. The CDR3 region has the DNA TGTGCCAGCAGCAGCCCCCTAACAGGGGCCTACGAGCAGTACTTC. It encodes CASSSPLTGAYEQYF.

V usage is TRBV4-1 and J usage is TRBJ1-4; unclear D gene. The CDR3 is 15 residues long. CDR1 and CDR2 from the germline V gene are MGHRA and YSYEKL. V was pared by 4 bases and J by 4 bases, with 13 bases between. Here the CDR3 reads CASSPWAMFNEKLFF. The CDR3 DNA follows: TGCGCCAGCAGCCCCTGGGCCATGTTTAATGAAAAACTGTTTTTT.